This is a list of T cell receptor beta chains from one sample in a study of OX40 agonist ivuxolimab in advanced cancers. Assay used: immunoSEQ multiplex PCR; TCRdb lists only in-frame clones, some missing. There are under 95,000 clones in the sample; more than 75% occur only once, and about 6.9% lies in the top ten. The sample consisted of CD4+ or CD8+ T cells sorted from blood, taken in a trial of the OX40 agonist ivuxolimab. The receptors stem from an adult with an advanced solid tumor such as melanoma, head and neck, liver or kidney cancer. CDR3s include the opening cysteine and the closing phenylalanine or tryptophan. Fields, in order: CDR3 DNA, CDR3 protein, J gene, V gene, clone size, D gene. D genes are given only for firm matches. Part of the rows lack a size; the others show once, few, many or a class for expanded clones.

CDR3nt: TGTGCCAGCAGCGTAGGCCTGTCCCCTTTCACTGAAGCTTTCTTT; CDR3aa: CASSVGLSPFTEAFF; j_gene: TRBJ1-1; v_gene: TRBV9; abundance: -; d_gene: -
CDR3nt: TGTGCCAGCAGCACGGACACTTACGAGCAGTACTTC; CDR3aa: CASSTDTYEQYF; j_gene: TRBJ2-7; v_gene: TRBV6-6; abundance: -; d_gene: -
CDR3nt: TGTGCCTGGAGTCTAGGGGGACTAGCGGTCCACAATGAGCAGTTCTTC; CDR3aa: CAWSLGGLAVHNEQFF; j_gene: TRBJ2-1; v_gene: TRBV30; abundance: -; d_gene: TRBD2
CDR3nt: TGTGCCTGGGTCCGGGACAGGGGGTTGACTGAAGCTTTCTTT; CDR3aa: CAWVRDRGLTEAFF; j_gene: TRBJ1-1; v_gene: TRBV30; abundance: -; d_gene: TRBD1
CDR3nt: TGTGCCACCAGCAGAGACACAGGGACTGGGGCCAACGTCCTGACTTTC; CDR3aa: CATSRDTGTGANVLTF; j_gene: TRBJ2-6; v_gene: TRBV15; abundance: many; d_gene: -
CDR3nt: TGTGCCAGCAGCCTTAACTCCTACGAGCAGTACTTC; CDR3aa: CASSLNSYEQYF; j_gene: TRBJ2-7; v_gene: TRBV11-3; abundance: -; d_gene: -
CDR3nt: TGTGCCAGCAGCTCTAGATCGGGAGTGGATACCGGGGAGCTGTTTTTT; CDR3aa: CASSSRSGVDTGELFF; j_gene: TRBJ2-2; v_gene: TRBV7-9; abundance: once; d_gene: -
CDR3nt: TGTGCCAGCAGCGTAGTAAGCGTGCTTGGGGCCAACGTCCTGACTTTC; CDR3aa: CASSVVSVLGANVLTF; j_gene: TRBJ2-6; v_gene: TRBV9; abundance: -; d_gene: -
CDR3nt: TGTGCCAGCAGGGTGGCAGGGCGAACTGAAGCTTTCTTT; CDR3aa: CASRVAGRTEAFF; j_gene: TRBJ1-1; v_gene: TRBV7-2; abundance: -; d_gene: -
CDR3nt: TGTGCCAGCAGCCAAGGGGACAGGGGGAACACTGAAGCTTTCTTT; CDR3aa: CASSQGDRGNTEAFF; j_gene: TRBJ1-1; v_gene: TRBV4-2; abundance: -; d_gene: TRBD1
CDR3nt: TGTGCCAGCAGCTTAGATTCCAACCTAGTAGCTTTCTTT; CDR3aa: CASSLDSNLVAFF; j_gene: TRBJ1-1; v_gene: TRBV7-2; abundance: -; d_gene: -
CDR3nt: TGTGCCAGCGGAATCCGAGTGGGGACTGAAGCTTTCTTT; CDR3aa: CASGIRVGTEAFF; j_gene: TRBJ1-1; v_gene: TRBV27; abundance: -; d_gene: -
CDR3nt: TGTGCCTGGAGTGGGGGGCGTTCCGAGCAGTACTTC; CDR3aa: CAWSGGRSEQYF; j_gene: TRBJ2-7; v_gene: TRBV30; abundance: few; d_gene: -
CDR3nt: TGTGCCTGGAGTGTACAGTCTGGCAGATTATTCGATAGCAATCAGCCCCAGCATTTT; CDR3aa: CAWSVQSGRLFDSNQPQHF; j_gene: TRBJ1-5; v_gene: TRBV30; abundance: -; d_gene: -
CDR3nt: TGCGCCAGCAGGTTTAGTTTACGGCTGAACACTGAAGCTTTCTTT; CDR3aa: CASRFSLRLNTEAFF; j_gene: TRBJ1-1; v_gene: TRBV5-1; abundance: -; d_gene: -
CDR3nt: TGTGCCAGCAGCTTGACAGGGACTGGAAACACCATATATTTT; CDR3aa: CASSLTGTGNTIYF; j_gene: TRBJ1-3; v_gene: TRBV7-6; abundance: -; d_gene: TRBD1
CDR3nt: TGTGCCAGCAGCTGGCCTTCAGGGGGGCCGAACACCGGGGAGCTGTTTTTT; CDR3aa: CASSWPSGGPNTGELFF; j_gene: TRBJ2-2; v_gene: TRBV2; abundance: -; d_gene: -
CDR3nt: TGCGCCAGCAGTCAATCTACTAGCACAGATACGCAGTATTTT; CDR3aa: CASSQSTSTDTQYF; j_gene: TRBJ2-3; v_gene: TRBV10-2; abundance: few; d_gene: -
CDR3nt: TGTGCCAGCAGCCGGACTAGCGGGAGGGCCTCCGAGCAGTACTTC; CDR3aa: CASSRTSGRASEQYF; j_gene: TRBJ2-7; v_gene: TRBV11-2; abundance: -; d_gene: TRBD2
CDR3nt: TGTGCCAGCAGTTTCAGGGGGGAAGCTTTCTTT; CDR3aa: CASSFRGEAFF; j_gene: TRBJ1-1; v_gene: TRBV6-5; abundance: -; d_gene: TRBD1
CDR3nt: TGTGCCTGGAGGGGAGGGGGAAGACCCACTGAAGCTTTCTTT; CDR3aa: CAWRGGGRPTEAFF; j_gene: TRBJ1-1; v_gene: TRBV30; abundance: -; d_gene: -
CDR3nt: TGTGCCAGTAGAGACAGGGTCCTAACAGCCCAGCATTTT; CDR3aa: CASRDRVLTAQHF; j_gene: TRBJ1-5; v_gene: TRBV19; abundance: -; d_gene: TRBD1
CDR3nt: TGTGCCAGCAGTTTATCCGCAGGGGTGGATGAGCAGTTCTTC; CDR3aa: CASSLSAGVDEQFF; j_gene: TRBJ2-1; v_gene: TRBV27; abundance: -; d_gene: -
CDR3nt: TGTGCCAGCAGCTTAGGACTCACAGGGGGCACTGAAGCTTTCTTT; CDR3aa: CASSLGLTGGTEAFF; j_gene: TRBJ1-1; v_gene: TRBV11-3; abundance: -; d_gene: TRBD1
CDR3nt: TGTGCCAGCAGCGTAGAGTCCTCGGGGGCGCATGGCTACACCTTC; CDR3aa: CASSVESSGAHGYTF; j_gene: TRBJ1-2; v_gene: TRBV9; abundance: few; d_gene: -
CDR3nt: TGTGCCTGGAAGGGCAATGAGCAGTTCTTC; CDR3aa: CAWKGNEQFF; j_gene: TRBJ2-1; v_gene: TRBV30; abundance: once; d_gene: -
CDR3nt: TGTGCCAGCCAGCGGGAGGGCCTACAAGATACGCAGTATTTT; CDR3aa: CASQREGLQDTQYF; j_gene: TRBJ2-3; v_gene: TRBV19; abundance: -; d_gene: TRBD2
CDR3nt: TGTGCCAGCAGCAAAGGAAAAGAGGGCCCCGGGGTGCAGTACTTC; CDR3aa: CASSKGKEGPGVQYF; j_gene: TRBJ2-7; v_gene: TRBV21-1; abundance: -; d_gene: -
CDR3nt: TGTGCCAGCTCACCAACTCCACCTGGGACTAGCGGGAAGGGGGAGACCCAGTACTTC; CDR3aa: CASSPTPPGTSGKGETQYF; j_gene: TRBJ2-5; v_gene: TRBV18; abundance: -; d_gene: TRBD2
CDR3nt: TGTGCCAGCCGACCCGGCGGGACAAATCGGGGCTACACCTTC; CDR3aa: CASRPGGTNRGYTF; j_gene: TRBJ1-2; v_gene: TRBV7-2; abundance: -; d_gene: -
CDR3nt: TGTGCCAGCAGCACCAGCGGCGTGGATACGCAGTATTTT; CDR3aa: CASSTSGVDTQYF; j_gene: TRBJ2-3; v_gene: TRBV9; abundance: -; d_gene: -
CDR3nt: TGTGCCAGCAGCACCCAGGGGGGGAAGGGGGAGACCCAGTACTTC; CDR3aa: CASSTQGGKGETQYF; j_gene: TRBJ2-5; v_gene: TRBV7-2; abundance: -; d_gene: -
CDR3nt: TGTGCCAGCAGCCCCGGACAGGGGGTCATAGAGACCCAGTACTTC; CDR3aa: CASSPGQGVIETQYF; j_gene: TRBJ2-5; v_gene: TRBV11-3; abundance: -; d_gene: TRBD1
CDR3nt: TGTGCCAGCAGCCCCGCCCGGGGAGACAGAGAATCTAACTATGGCTACACCTTC; CDR3aa: CASSPARGDRESNYGYTF; j_gene: TRBJ1-2; v_gene: TRBV7-9; abundance: -; d_gene: -
CDR3nt: TGTGCCAGTAGCAGAACCGTGGAAGGTAATCAGCCCCAGCATTTT; CDR3aa: CASSRTVEGNQPQHF; j_gene: TRBJ1-5; v_gene: TRBV19; abundance: -; d_gene: -
CDR3nt: TGTGCCAGCAGCCGGACAGGGTTTAACACCGGGGAGCTGTTTTTT; CDR3aa: CASSRTGFNTGELFF; j_gene: TRBJ2-2; v_gene: TRBV5-5; abundance: -; d_gene: TRBD1
CDR3nt: TGTGCCAGCAGTTACGCCCTAGCGGGAGCCAATGAGCAGTTCTTC; CDR3aa: CASSYALAGANEQFF; j_gene: TRBJ2-1; v_gene: TRBV6-5; abundance: -; d_gene: TRBD2
CDR3nt: TGTGCCAGCAGTTACTCGAGCGGGGACTATGGCTACACCTTC; CDR3aa: CASSYSSGDYGYTF; j_gene: TRBJ1-2; v_gene: TRBV6-6; abundance: -; d_gene: -
CDR3nt: TGTGCCAGCTCACCTAAAGAGCGGGGGAAACTGTTTTTT; CDR3aa: CASSPKERGKLFF; j_gene: TRBJ1-4; v_gene: TRBV18; abundance: -; d_gene: -
CDR3nt: TGTGCCAGCAGCTTAAACTGGCTAGCGGGGCCCCCGGGGCAGTTCTTC; CDR3aa: CASSLNWLAGPPGQFF; j_gene: TRBJ2-1; v_gene: TRBV11-3; abundance: -; d_gene: TRBD2
CDR3nt: TGTGCCAGTAGTATAGTAGCGGGGGGTGGGAATGAGCAGTTCTTC; CDR3aa: CASSIVAGGGNEQFF; j_gene: TRBJ2-1; v_gene: TRBV19; abundance: -; d_gene: TRBD2
CDR3nt: TGTGCCAGCACCCCCGGTGGACCGGGCGGCCTCTATGGCTACACCTTC; CDR3aa: CASTPGGPGGLYGYTF; j_gene: TRBJ1-2; v_gene: TRBV7-8; abundance: -; d_gene: -